The 12 T cell receptor beta chains in this list originate from one sample, sequenced in a study of T cell repertoires in cytomegalovirus infection. TCRdb itself ran the reads through MiXCR, one entry per CDR3 protein. The sample comprises around 70,000 distinct CDR3 sequences, about 27% of which are singletons, and roughly 65% rests with the top ten. These receptors are not linked to any known antigen. Sequenced material: CD8+ T cells from cultured PBMCs, taken from culture after CMV antigen stimulation. These receptors were obtained from a human donor in good health (CMV status not recorded). Some clones in this sample may be carry-over from other donors' samples.

This chain connects TRBV30 to TRBJ2-1; TRBD1 aligns across 8 bases. Germline CDR1 is GTSNPN and CDR2 is SVGIG (reference sequence). After removal of 0 bases from V and 2 bases from J, the junction contained 9 bases not matched to a gene. The length of the CDR3 is 17 residues. The CDR3 coding sequence is TGTGCCTGGAGTGTATCTCTGAGGGACAGGACCTACAATGAGCAGTTCTTC. This codes for CAWSVSLRDRTYNEQFF.

This clonotype has just one count. This chain connects TRBV30 to TRBJ2-1; 8 nucleotides align to TRBD2. V gave up 7 bases and J gave up 12 bases; unmatched junction bases: 2. The CDR3 runs 9 residues. Germline values: CDR1 GTSNPN, CDR2 SVGIG (reference sequence). CDR3 sequence: CASGGPQFF. CDR3 nucleotides: TGTGCCTCGGGGGGGCCGCAGTTCTTC.

There are many counts of this clonotype. The chain carries TRBV7-2 and TRBJ2-7; 7 bases fit TRBD1. With V trimmed by 9 bases and J by 7 bases, 12 bases remained unmatched. CDR1 is SGHTA, CDR2 FQGNSA, per germline. The CDR3 is 13 residues long. The DNA of the CDR3 is TGTGCCAGTGATCCGGGACAGCGCTCGGAGCAGTACTTC. It codes for CASDPGQRSEQYF.

The count of this clonotype is one. This rearrangement joins TRBV4-1 to TRBJ2-3, with no clear D. This CDR3 spans 15 amino acids. V shed 0 bases and J shed 2 bases, with 9 bases lying between them. Germline loops: CDR1 MGHRA, CDR2 YSYEKL. The CDR3 coding sequence is TGCGCCAGCAGCCAAGAGGGGATCCCCACAGATACGCAGTATTTT. It translates to CASSQEGIPTDTQYF.

The chain combines TRBV27 with TRBJ2-1, with TRBD1 as a possible D gene (5 bases). V lost 6 bases and J lost 5, with 23 bases in between. This CDR3 has 17 residues. Germline loops: CDR1 MNHEY, CDR2 SMNVEV (reference sequence). The CDR3 nucleotides read TGTGCCAGCAGAGGGAACCATCAAAGGGGATACGACAATGAGCAGTTCTTC. It encodes CASRGNHQRGYDNEQFF.

This clonotype has only a few counts. The chain is built from TRBV4-1 and TRBJ1-2, with no clear D. V lost 3 bases to trimming and J lost 7 bases, with 6 bases between them. Germline CDR1 reads MGHRA; CDR2 reads YSYEKL. There are 11 residues in the CDR3. CDR3 sequence: CASSHLGGYTF. The CDR3 DNA follows: TGCGCCAGCAGCCACCTAGGTGGCTACACCTTC.

The CDR3 coding sequence is TGCGCCAGCAGCCAAGATACAGCCATGAACACTGAAGCTTTCTTT. Protein product: CASSQDTAMNTEAFF. The chain employs TRBV4-1 and TRBJ1-1; D is unclear. The CDR3 covers 15 residues. V lost 0 bases to trimming and J lost 0 bases, with 8 bases between them. CDR1 and CDR2 from the germline V gene are MGHRA and YSYEKL.

V is TRBV27 and J is TRBJ2-3; unclear D gene. The CDR3 sequence is 16 residues long. V was clipped by 3 bases and J by 2 bases, with 15 bases between them. Germline V gene lookup returns CDR1 MNHEY and CDR2 SMNVEV (reference sequence). CDR3 DNA: TGTGCCAGCAGTTTCTTCCCGGACGGAGCCACAGATACGCAGTATTTT. Amino acids: CASSFFPDGATDTQYF.

This chain uses TRBV4-3 with TRBJ1-2, with 8 positions matching TRBD1. Germline CDR1 reads LGHNA; CDR2 reads YSLEER. Unmatched junction bases numbered 7, after V lost 0 bases and J lost 4 bases. The CDR3 is 16 amino acids. Written as DNA, the CDR3 is TGCGCCAGCAGCCAAGATTGGGGACAGGAGGTCTATGGCTACACCTTC. Amino acid sequence: CASSQDWGQEVYGYTF.

This clonotype was recorded only once. CDR3 nucleotides: TGTGCCAGCAGCCAAGATGGACTCATGAGGGAAAAACTGTTTTTT. This codes for CASSQDGLMREKLFF. The V call is TRBV14, the J call TRBJ1-4, with D unclear. The CDR3 consists of 15 residues. The germline gives CDR1 SGHDN, CDR2 FVKESK. Trimming shortened V by 0 bases and J by 8 bases, and 13 bases separated the two germline ends.

This clonotype was counted ten times or more. The gene calls are TRBV12-3 or TRBV12-4 and TRBJ1-2, with TRBD1 matching 8 bases. J was trimmed by 4 bases and V by 1 base; bases with no gene match: 8. This CDR3 contains 16 residues. CDR3 loop: CASSLDRGSIIYGYTF. For the CDR3, the DNA is TGTGCCAGCAGTTTAGACAGGGGGTCGATCATCTATGGCTACACCTTC.

In its sample, this clonotype was seen a few times. This rearrangement joins TRBV7-7 to TRBJ2-2, with TRBD2 as a possible D gene (7 bases). From germline, CDR1 is SSHAT and CDR2 FNYEAQ (reference sequence). CDR3 size: 12 residues. The CDR3 sequence: CASGGGPGELFF. The CDR3 DNA follows: TGTGCTAGCGGCGGGGGCCCCGGGGAGCTGTTTTTT.